A single sample gave rise to the 26 T cell receptor beta chains below, sequenced in a study of T-cell reconstitution after alpha-beta-depleted transplantation in children. During its preparation, the TCRbeta library received unique molecular identifiers. One entry per CDR3 protein, called by TCRdb with MiXCR from the PCR reads. The table includes fewer than 1 million distinct CDR3 sequences, 16% detected once. The sequences come from PBMCs, mostly from graft donor cells, collected 360 days after TCRalphabeta/CD19-depleted stem cell transplant. These receptors all come from a male patient between 5 and 17 years old who had a stem cell transplant for acute lymphoblastic leukemia, so the T cells may come from the graft donor.

This clonotype appeared a few times. The chain joins TRBV4-1 to TRBJ2-2; D is possibly TRBD2 (5 bases). The CDR3 length is 15 residues. V was shortened by 7 bases and J by 0 bases, with 12 bases between the two germline ends. Germline CDR1 and CDR2: MGHRA and YSYEKL. CDR3 region: CASTRGISNTGELFF. CDR3 coding DNA: TGCGCCAGCACGAGAGGGATTTCGAACACCGGGGAGCTGTTTTTT.

The V call is TRBV6-1, the J call TRBJ2-1; the match to TRBD2 covers 7 bases. Germline V gene lookup returns CDR1 MNHNS and CDR2 SASEGT. V lost 6 bases, J lost 4 bases, and 12 bases stayed unmatched. The CDR3 extends over 16 amino acids. CDR3 coding DNA: TGTGCCAGCAGGTCTATAGCGGGTAAGATTTACAATGAGCAGTTCTTC. Its protein is CASRSIAGKIYNEQFF.

This clonotype was recorded a few times. The rearrangement uses TRBV7-3 and TRBJ2-7; TRBD1 matches at 7 bases. The CDR3 is 17 amino acids. J lost 0 bases, V lost 5 bases, and 13 bases had no gene match. Per germline, CDR1 SGHTA and CDR2 FQGTGA. This CDR3 is CASSARTLQGTSYEQYF. The CDR3 DNA sequence: TGTGCCAGCAGCGCCCGGACCTTACAGGGGACCTCCTACGAGCAGTACTTC.

This clonotype was counted between two and nine times. The J gene is TRBJ2-1, the V gene TRBV2, with D possibly TRBD2 on 6 matching bases. This CDR3 spans 16 amino acids. Germline V gives CDR1 SNHLY, CDR2 FYNNEI. Deletions cut 4 bases from V and 8 bases from J, with 21 bases between. The CDR3 loop reads CASSAYLLQGGHEQFF. The CDR3, as DNA: TGTGCCAGCAGTGCTTACCTCCTTCAAGGAGGGCATGAGCAGTTCTTC.

The chain is built from TRBV5-1 and TRBJ1-5, with 7 bases that match TRBD1. The CDR3 consists of 14 residues. Germline-derived CDR1 and CDR2 are SGHRS and YFSETQ. V gave up 4 bases and J gave up 7 bases; unmatched junction bases: 8. The CDR3: CASSRQGDGQPQHF. CDR3 sequence (DNA): TGCGCCAGCAGCCGGCAGGGGGATGGGCAGCCCCAGCATTTT.

The V gene is TRBV27, the J gene TRBJ2-1; a possible D gene is TRBD1 (6 bases). The CDR3 totals 17 residues. Per the germline V gene, CDR1 is MNHEY and CDR2 is SMNVEV (reference sequence). Trimming removed 1 base at V and 5 bases at J, with 18 bases between. The CDR3 reads CASSLYLQGLLDNEQFF. CDR3 nucleotides: TGTGCCAGCAGTTTATACCTCCAGGGGCTCCTCGACAATGAGCAGTTCTTC.

The rearrangement links TRBV20-1 to TRBJ2-2; a weak D match, TRBD2 (9 bases). The length of the CDR3 is 18 residues. V was shortened by 1 base and J by 3 bases, with 21 bases between the two germline ends. Germline CDR1 is DFQATT and CDR2 is SNEGSKA (reference sequence). Here the CDR3 reads CSARALAGQVWDTGELFF. CDR3 coding DNA: TGCAGTGCTAGAGCCCTAGCGGGACAGGTTTGGGACACCGGGGAGCTGTTTTTT.

This clonotype has at least ten counts. The rearrangement joins TRBV5-1 to TRBJ1-1; 9 bases match TRBD1. V shed 1 base, J shed 1 base, and the junction held 2 bases outside the gene matches. Germline V CDR1 and CDR2: SGHRS, YFSETQ. CDR3 length: 15 residues. CDR3 in amino acids: CASSLLQGANTEAFF. CDR3 nucleotide sequence: TGCGCCAGCAGCTTGTTACAGGGGGCGAACACTGAAGCTTTCTTT.

This clonotype was seen only a few times. The chain uses TRBV27 and TRBJ2-3; possibly TRBD2 for D (6 bases). V was pared by 6 bases and J by 5 bases, with 6 bases between. The CDR3 is made up of 11 amino acids. Looked up from germline, CDR1 is MNHEY and CDR2 is SMNVEV (reference sequence). In DNA form, the CDR3 reads TGTGCCAGCAGGGAGGGAGATACGCAGTATTTT. Its protein product is CASREGDTQYF.

V and J are TRBV20-1 and TRBJ1-2, with D unclear. V was trimmed by 8 bases and J by 7 bases, leaving 11 bases between them. CDR3 length equals 10 residues. Germline V gives CDR1 DFQATT, CDR2 SNEGSKA (reference sequence). CDR3 in amino acids: CSRNQGGYTF. The CDR3 region has the DNA TGCAGTCGAAACCAAGGTGGCTACACCTTC.

This clonotype was picked up a small number of times. The rearrangement links TRBV5-1 to TRBJ2-2; 8 nucleotides align to TRBD1. CDR3 length: 16 residues. Germline V lookup: CDR1 SGHRS, CDR2 YFSETQ. Trimming removed 3 bases from V and 6 bases from J; junction bases left unmatched: 10. The CDR3 reads CASSYPTGEGPGELFF. Written as DNA, the CDR3 is TGCGCCAGCAGCTATCCGACAGGGGAAGGTCCCGGGGAGCTGTTTTTT.

CDR3 DNA: TGTGCCAGCAGCTTAGCGGGAGGACTTCAATACAATGAGCAGTTCTTC. Protein product: CASSLAGGLQYNEQFF. The chain is built from TRBV7-9 and TRBJ2-1, with a possible D match to TRBD2 (6 bases). Germline V lookup: CDR1 SEHNR, CDR2 FQNEAQ (reference sequence). The CDR3 loop spans 16 amino acids. V shed 0 bases and J shed 4 bases, with 13 bases lying between them.

This clonotype came up a few times. The chain employs TRBV11-2 and TRBJ2-5; TRBD2 matches at 13 bases. In germline, CDR1 is SGHAT, CDR2 FQNNGV. The CDR3 extends over 16 amino acids. The ends lost 6 bases at V and 3 bases at J; junction bases unmatched: 7. The CDR3 spells CASSYGLAGAEETQYF. CDR3 DNA sequence: TGTGCCAGCAGTTATGGACTAGCGGGAGCCGAAGAGACCCAGTACTTC.

The chain couples TRBV4-2 to TRBJ2-6; D ambiguous. V shed 1 base and J shed 0 bases, with 13 bases lying between them. From germline, CDR1 is LGHNA and CDR2 YNFKEQ. The CDR3 length is 18 residues. Written as DNA, the CDR3 is TGTGCCAGCAGCCAAGGGCGGACGTCTAGCTCTGGGGCCAACGTCCTGACTTTC. Translated, it gives CASSQGRTSSSGANVLTF.

This chain uses TRBV13 with TRBJ2-1; D is unresolved. Germline CDR1 is PRHDT and CDR2 is FYEKMQ (reference sequence). This CDR3 spans 16 amino acids. Trimming removed 5 bases at V and 7 bases at J, with 21 bases between. The CDR3 coding sequence is TGTGCCAGCAGCCCCCGTGGGGTAGCCTTTCGAAATGAGCAGTTCTTC. Translated: CASSPRGVAFRNEQFF.

The rearrangement joins TRBV7-9 to TRBJ2-7, with 7 nucleotides matching TRBD1. The length of the CDR3 is 15 residues. J was trimmed by 3 bases and V by 5 bases; bases with no gene match: 10. Germline CDR1 SEHNR, CDR2 FQNEAQ (reference sequence). The CDR3 here is CASSQTTGRDYEQYF. The CDR3 nucleotides read TGTGCCAGCAGCCAAACGACAGGGAGAGACTACGAGCAGTACTTC.

Here the CDR3 reads CASSGESDIQYF. In DNA form, the CDR3 reads TGTGCCAGCAGCGGGGAAAGCGACATTCAGTACTTC. The chain links TRBV7-9 to TRBJ2-4; D gene uncertain. The germline CDR1 and CDR2 sequences are SEHNR and FQNEAQ (reference sequence). CDR3 length: 12 residues. V was pared by 5 bases and J by 8 bases, with 10 bases between.

This clonotype was counted between two and nine times. J is TRBJ1-2 and V is TRBV9; the match to TRBD1 covers 10 bases. CDR3 size: 17 residues. Trimming cost V 3 bases and J 4 bases; bases outside gene matches: 12. Germline-derived CDR1 and CDR2 are SGDLS and YYNGEE. The CDR3 reads CASSALGQGPPGYGYTF. The CDR3 DNA reads TGTGCCAGCAGCGCTTTGGGACAGGGGCCTCCTGGCTATGGCTACACCTTC.

This clonotype was observed a handful of times. The chain carries TRBV7-9 and TRBJ2-5; TRBD2 matches at 7 bases. The V gene's germline CDR1 is SEHNR and CDR2 FQNEAQ (reference sequence). With 6 bases clipped from V and 7 bases from J, the junction kept 11 bases outside the gene matches. The length of the CDR3 is 14 residues. This chain's CDR3 is CASRPDGGDGTQYF. DNA of the CDR3: TGTGCCAGCAGGCCAGATGGGGGGGACGGGACCCAGTACTTC.

This clonotype was found a few times. This sequence joins TRBV5-8 and TRBJ2-3; the match to TRBD2 covers 7 bases. Germline-derived CDR1 and CDR2 are SGHTS and YDEGEE. The CDR3 is 13 residues long. With V trimmed by 5 bases and J by 7 bases, 7 bases remained unmatched. CDR3 DNA sequence: TGTGCCAGCAGAGGACTAGGTGGAAATACGCAGTATTTT. This sequence encodes CASRGLGGNTQYF.

The rearrangement uses TRBV10-1 and TRBJ2-3; D is unresolved. CDR3 length: 13 residues. Trimming took 2 bases from V and 2 from J, leaving 5 bases between them. Germline V gene sequence: CDR1 WNHNN, CDR2 SYGVQD (reference sequence). The CDR3 sequence: CASSERVTDTQYF. The CDR3 nucleotides are TGCGCCAGCAGTGAGAGGGTCACAGATACGCAGTATTTT.

This clonotype was observed a handful of times. This chain uses TRBV7-3 with TRBJ2-3, with D possibly being TRBD2 (5 bases). This CDR3 is built from 16 residues. The germline V gene encodes CDR1 SGHTA and CDR2 FQGTGA. Trimming left V 0 bases short and J 2 bases short, with 12 bases between. The CDR3 loop reads CASSLTGPSFTDTQYF. The CDR3 bases are TGTGCCAGCAGCTTAACGGGTCCTAGCTTCACAGATACGCAGTATTTT.

This chain joins TRBV7-7 and TRBJ2-5; 7 nucleotides align to TRBD2. The length of the CDR3 is 14 residues. Germline V gives CDR1 SSHAT, CDR2 FNYEAQ (reference sequence). Trimming at V came to 4 bases and at J to 6 bases, leaving 8 bases not matched to a gene. The CDR3 DNA reads as TGTGCCAGCAGCTCAGGACTAGGATGGAAGACCCAGTACTTC. Amino acid sequence: CASSSGLGWKTQYF. Filled out from reference TRBV7-7 and TRBJ2-5, the complete variable domain reads GAGVSQSPRYKVTKRGQDVTLRCDPISSHATLYWYQQALGQGPEFLTYFNYEAQPDKSGLPSDRFSAERPEGSISTLTIQRTEQRDSAMYRCASSSGLGWKTQYFGPGTRLLVL.

This clonotype came up many times. The V call is TRBV6-5, the J call TRBJ2-1; TRBD2 agrees at 14 bases. CDR3 length equals 19 residues. In germline, CDR1 is MNHEY, CDR2 SVGAGI. V lost 4 bases, J lost 4 bases, and 12 bases stayed unmatched. CDR3 DNA: TGTGCCAGCAGTTCCCCGAGAGGGACTAGCGGGAGCTGGTACAATGAGCAGTTCTTC. Translated: CASSSPRGTSGSWYNEQFF.

This clonotype has only a few counts. The V call is TRBV5-1, the J call TRBJ2-2; 10 bases match TRBD2. Germline loops: CDR1 SGHRS, CDR2 YFSETQ. With V trimmed by 5 bases and J by 5 bases, 9 bases remained unmatched. This CDR3 is built from 16 residues. The CDR3: CASRSPGLAYTGELFF. The CDR3 DNA follows: TGCGCCAGCAGATCTCCGGGACTAGCGTATACCGGGGAGCTGTTTTTT.

This clonotype was seen repeatedly, ten times or more. V and J are TRBV7-2 and TRBJ2-2, with 9 bases that match TRBD2. The V gene end was trimmed by 1 base and the J gene end by 0 bases; junction bases not matched to a gene: 3. Germline assignment: CDR1 SGHTA and CDR2 FQGNSA. This CDR3 is 17 amino acids long. In nucleotides, the CDR3 is TGTGCCAGCAGCTTAGGACTAGCGGTCGCGAACACCGGGGAGCTGTTTTTT. Translation: CASSLGLAVANTGELFF.